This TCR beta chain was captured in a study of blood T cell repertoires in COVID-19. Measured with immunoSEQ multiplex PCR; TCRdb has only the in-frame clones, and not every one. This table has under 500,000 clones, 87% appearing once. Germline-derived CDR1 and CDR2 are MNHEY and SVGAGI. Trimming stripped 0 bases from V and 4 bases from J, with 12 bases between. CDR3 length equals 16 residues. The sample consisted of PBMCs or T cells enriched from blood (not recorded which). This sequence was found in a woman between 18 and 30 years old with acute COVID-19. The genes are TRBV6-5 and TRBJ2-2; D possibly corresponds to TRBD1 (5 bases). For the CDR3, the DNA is TGTGCCAGCAGTTACTCATTAGGGGCAAGCACCGGGGAGCTGTTTTTT. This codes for CASSYSLGASTGELFF.